Shown below are 6 T cell receptor beta chains from a single sample sequenced in a study of graft-versus-host responses after intestinal transplantation. Profiling relied on immunoSEQ multiplex PCR, and the TCRdb table lists in-frame clones only, not all of them. The sample yields tens of thousands of clones, about 93% seen once. These receptors have no identified antigens. The sample in question was unstimulated CD8+ T cells sorted from spleen or lymph node cells, obtained before transplant. Every receptor here comes from a human donor who was the organ donor for an intestinal transplant.

The chain joins TRBV28 to TRBJ2-5, with D possibly being TRBD2 (7 bases). This CDR3 comprises 14 residues. Trimming removed 5 bases from V and 4 bases from J, with 14 bases in between. The germline gives CDR1 MDHEN, CDR2 SYDVKM. The CDR3 region has the DNA TGTGCCAGCAGTCAATCAGGGGAGGGAGAGACCCAGTACTTC. This sequence encodes CASSQSGEGETQYF.

The chain has TRBV5-4 and TRBJ2-7, with 9 bases identical to TRBD2. The CDR3 extends over 15 amino acids. V shed 4 bases, J shed 6 bases, and the junction held 11 bases outside the gene matches. Germline V gene sequence: CDR1 SGHNT, CDR2 YYREEE (reference sequence). DNA of the CDR3: TGTGCCAGCAGCCCGAATCCTAGCGGGACGGGCGAGCAGTACTTC. Translation gives CASSPNPSGTGEQYF.

The chain links TRBV11-2 to TRBJ2-3; 7 bases align to TRBD2. V lost 1 base, J lost 9 bases, and 10 bases stayed unmatched. Per germline, CDR1 SGHAT and CDR2 FQNNGV. CDR3 length: 15 amino acids. This chain's CDR3 is CASSLASGLGGTQYF. CDR3 DNA: TGTGCCAGCAGCTTAGCCTCTGGACTAGGAGGGACGCAGTATTTT.

CDR3: CASSEGGAANYGYTF. The CDR3 nucleotides are TGTGCCAGCAGCGAGGGGGGGGCTGCTAACTATGGCTACACCTTC. The chain links TRBV9 to TRBJ1-2; D may be TRBD1 (6 bases). Trimming stripped 3 bases from V and 0 bases from J, with 12 bases between. The CDR3 loop spans 15 amino acids. The germline gives CDR1 SGDLS, CDR2 YYNGEE.

This clone was detected only once. The chain is built from TRBV5-1 and TRBJ2-1; TRBD2 matches at 7 bases. The CDR3 spans 18 residues. CDR1 and CDR2 from the germline V gene are SGHRS and YFSETQ. The J segment lost 7 bases and the V segment lost 5 bases, leaving 21 bases of the junction unmatched. The chain's CDR3 is CASRNDEPSALAINEQFF. The CDR3 DNA follows: TGCGCCAGCAGAAACGATGAACCGTCGGCACTAGCGATTAATGAGCAGTTCTTC.

The chain is built from TRBV28 and TRBJ2-7, with 7 bases matching TRBD2. The CDR3 has 14 amino acids. The ends lost 8 bases at V and 0 bases at J; junction bases unmatched: 7. CDR1 and CDR2 from the germline V gene are MDHEN and SYDVKM. The CDR3 protein is CASRERGSSYEQYF. The CDR3 DNA reads TGTGCCAGCCGGGAGCGGGGCAGCTCCTACGAGCAGTACTTC.